Each of the 29 T cell receptor beta chains below was sequenced from the same sample in a study of T cells in localized non-small cell lung cancer. The protocol was immunoSEQ multiplex PCR, while the TCRdb copy is restricted to in-frame clones and leaves out a portion. The profile shows 33,000 or so clones, approximately 80% of them singletons. This material consisted of peripheral blood, taken before any cancer treatment. The source is a male donor at least 60 years old with stage III squamous cell lung carcinoma.

CDR3: CASSIVAGTHYNEQFF. CDR3 nucleotide sequence: TGTGCCAGTAGTATAGTAGCAGGGACTCACTACAATGAGCAGTTCTTC. The rearrangement links TRBV19 to TRBJ2-1; possibly TRBD2 for D (6 bases). Trimming removed 1 base at V and 3 bases at J, with 13 bases between. Germline V gene data show CDR1 as LNHDA and CDR2 as SQIVND (reference sequence). The CDR3 consists of 16 residues.

The CDR3 loop is CATIRGGAYNEQFF. CDR3 DNA: TGTGCCACTATCCGCGGTGGGGCGTACAATGAGCAGTTCTTC. This chain uses TRBV27 with TRBJ2-1; a weak D match, TRBD1 (5 bases). The V end was cut by 10 bases, the J end by 4 bases, with 17 bases between. Per the germline V gene, CDR1 is MNHEY and CDR2 is SMNVEV (reference sequence). CDR3 length equals 14 residues.

The rearrangement links TRBV12-5 to TRBJ1-3; the match to TRBD1 covers 9 bases. The germline V gene encodes CDR1 LGHNT and CDR2 FRNRAP. V shed 6 bases and J 3 bases; nucleotides not matched to a gene: 6. The CDR3 loop spans 15 amino acids. The CDR3 nucleotides read TGTGCTAGTGGCTTCACAGGGGGCAATGGAAACACCATATATTTT. Amino acid sequence: CASGFTGGNGNTIYF.

The rearrangement uses TRBV19 and TRBJ1-1; D remains unclear. The germline gives CDR1 LNHDA, CDR2 SQIVND (reference sequence). This CDR3 has 13 residues. The V end lost 5 bases, the J end lost 4 bases, and 11 bases lay between the germline ends. The CDR3 region is CASSFTGRTEAFF. The CDR3 DNA follows: TGTGCCAGTAGTTTTACGGGTCGCACTGAAGCTTTCTTT.

Comments on this clone: At one boundary the junction diverges from the germline segment, which might be a read error. Distinct nucleotide sequences in the sample also encode this CDR3. The chain links TRBV7-9 to TRBJ2-2; possibly TRBD2 for D (6 bases). The CDR3 is made up of 17 amino acids. The germline gives CDR1 SEHNR, CDR2 FQNEAQ (reference sequence). CDR3 sequence reads: CASSSNAGRLNTGELFF. The CDR3 DNA reads TGTGCCAGCAGCTCCAACGCGGGACGGCTAAACACCGGGGAGTTGTTTTTT.

The genes are TRBV7-8 and TRBJ1-5; D remains ambiguous. Trimming cost V 5 bases and J 0 bases, with 5 bases left between them. Looked up from germline, CDR1 is SGHVS and CDR2 is FQNEAQ. The CDR3 totals 13 residues. The CDR3 here is CASSSYSNQPQHF. The CDR3 region has the DNA TGTGCCAGCAGCAGTTATAGCAATCAGCCCCAGCATTTT. Filled out from reference TRBV7-8 and TRBJ1-5, the complete variable domain reads GAGVSQSPRYKVAKRGQDVALRCDPISGHVSLFWYQQALGQGPEFLTYFQNEAQLDKSGLPSDRFFAERPEGSVSTLKIQRTQQEDSAVYLCASSSYSNQPQHFGDGTRLSIL.

The chain combines TRBV19 with TRBJ2-1; D may match TRBD1 or TRBD2 (8 bases each). The V end lost 7 bases, the J end lost 8 bases, and 24 bases lay between the germline ends. CDR1 and CDR2 (germline): LNHDA, SQIVND (reference sequence). The CDR3 is 16 residues long. CDR3 sequence (DNA): TGTGCCAGTACCTCACGGGGGGGACAGGCCCTGCATGAGCAGTTCTTC. Translation: CASTSRGGQALHEQFF.

The chain employs TRBV9 and TRBJ2-3, with TRBD2 matching over 11 bases. The J segment lost 4 bases and the V segment lost 2 bases, leaving 3 bases of the junction unmatched. In germline, CDR1 is SGDLS, CDR2 YYNGEE. CDR3 length equals 15 residues. The CDR3 bases are TGTGCCAGCAGCGTTAGCGGGAGGGGCGCAGATACGCAGTATTTT. Translated: CASSVSGRGADTQYF.

The chain carries TRBV19 and TRBJ1-1, with D hard to call. The germline V and J ends were trimmed by 4 bases and 6 bases, with 9 bases remaining between them. Germline V CDR1 and CDR2: LNHDA, SQIVND (reference sequence). The CDR3 covers 12 residues. The CDR3 loop reads CASSKGWAEAFF. DNA of the CDR3: TGTGCCAGTAGTAAAGGATGGGCTGAAGCTTTCTTT.

CDR3 sequence: CASRPGSSYNEQFF. The DNA of the CDR3 is TGTGCCAGCAGACCGGGGAGCTCCTACAATGAGCAGTTCTTC. The chain uses TRBV6-5 and TRBJ2-1; D is perhaps TRBD2 (5 bases). Deletions cut 6 bases from V and 0 bases from J, with 9 bases between. This CDR3 region has 14 residues. Germline CDR1 MNHEY, CDR2 SVGAGI.

V gene TRBV7-3 combines with J gene TRBJ1-1; 7 bases line up with TRBD1. The CDR3 sequence is 13 residues long. J was trimmed by 8 bases and V by 4 bases; bases with no gene match: 7. Germline-derived CDR1 and CDR2 are SGHTA and FQGTGA. The CDR3 DNA is TGTGCCAGCAGCTATAACAGGGGCGGCGAAGCTTTCTTT. Amino acid sequence: CASSYNRGGEAFF.

This chain links TRBV5-1 with TRBJ2-1; 9 bases align to TRBD2. This CDR3 region has 16 residues. The V segment lost 2 bases and the J segment 0 bases; nucleotides outside the gene matches: 3. CDR1 SGHRS and CDR2 YFSETQ come from the germline V gene. The CDR3 DNA sequence: TGCGCCAGCAGCTTCAATAGCGGGAGCTCCTACAATGAGCAGTTCTTC. This translates into CASSFNSGSSYNEQFF. The full variable domain, with the rest looked up from reference TRBV5-1 and TRBJ2-1, is KAGVTQTPRYLIKTRGQQVTLSCSPISGHRSVSWYQQTPGQGLQFLFEYFSETQRNKGNFPGRFSGRQFSNSRSEMNVSTLELGDSALYLCASSFNSGSSYNEQFFGPGTRLTVL.

This chain uses TRBV19 with TRBJ2-3; TRBD2 might be the D (6 bases). Germline V gene sequence: CDR1 LNHDA, CDR2 SQIVND (reference sequence). V shed 5 bases and J shed 6 bases, with 18 bases lying between them. There are 15 residues in the CDR3. CDR3 amino acids: CASSLQGTLGDTQYF. For the CDR3, the DNA is TGTGCCAGTAGTCTGCAAGGGACTTTAGGGGATACGCAGTATTTT.

This rearrangement joins TRBV19 to TRBJ2-7; D not resolved. V was shortened by 2 bases and J by 1 base, with 9 bases between the two germline ends. CDR1 and CDR2 (germline): LNHDA, SQIVND (reference sequence). The CDR3 is 14 residues long. CDR3 coding DNA: TGTGCCAGTAGTATACGGAGAGAATCCTACGAGCAGTACTTC. It yields the protein CASSIRRESYEQYF.

The chain links TRBV11-2 to TRBJ2-7; TRBD2 matches at 11 bases. CDR3 length equals 12 residues. CDR1 is SGHAT and CDR2 is FQNNGV in the germline V gene. V was clipped by 5 bases and J by 10 bases; unmatched bases: 4. The chain's CDR3 is CASSPGTSGQYF. CDR3 bases: TGTGCCAGCAGCCCCGGGACTAGCGGACAGTACTTC.

The chain employs TRBV5-1 and TRBJ2-7, with 9 bases lining up with TRBD1. Germline V gene sequence: CDR1 SGHRS, CDR2 YFSETQ. The CDR3 runs 16 residues. Trimming took 4 bases from V and 0 from J; bases not matched to a gene: 8. The CDR3 spells CASSTTGGLSSYEQYF. CDR3 bases: TGCGCCAGCAGCACTACAGGGGGCCTTTCCTCCTACGAGCAGTACTTC.

V is TRBV18 and J is TRBJ2-7, with 8 bases fitting TRBD1. Germline V gives CDR1 KGHSH, CDR2 LQKENI. V gave up 3 bases and J gave up 1 base; unmatched junction bases: 5. CDR3 length: 15 residues. The CDR3 sequence: CASSPNGQGSYEQYF. The CDR3 region has the DNA TGTGCCAGCTCACCGAATGGACAGGGATCCTACGAGCAGTACTTC.

The chain combines TRBV15 with TRBJ1-6, with D perhaps matching TRBD1 (6 bases). The CDR3 totals 16 residues. V lost 7 bases and J 6 bases, leaving 19 bases between the germline ends. Per germline, CDR1 LNHNV and CDR2 YYDKDF (reference sequence). CDR3 residues: CATNIYPGAANSPLHF. The CDR3 bases are TGTGCCACCAATATTTACCCGGGGGCGGCTAATTCACCCCTCCACTTT. Complete variable domain (other parts from reference TRBV15 and TRBJ1-6): DAMVIQNPRYQVTQFGKPVTLSCSQTLNHNVMYWYQQKSSQAPKLLFHYYDKDFNNEADTPDNFQSRRPNTSFCFLDIRSPGLGDTAMYLCATNIYPGAANSPLHFGNGTRLTVT.

There are a few counts of this clone. The chain carries TRBV2 and TRBJ1-6; D uncertain. Germline CDR1 SNHLY, CDR2 FYNNEI. CDR3 size: 14 residues. V dropped 4 bases and J dropped 8 bases, with 12 bases sitting between them. In DNA form, the CDR3 reads TGTGCCAGCAGTGCCCGGACTACGGATTCACCCCTCCACTTT. Translating gives CASSARTTDSPLHF. The full variable domain, in which reference TRBV2 and TRBJ1-6 provide the parts outside the CDR3, is EPEVTQTPSHQVTQMGQEVILRCVPISNHLYFYWYRQILGQKVEFLVSFYNNEISEKSEIFDDQFSVERPDGSNFTLKIRSTKLEDSAMYFCASSARTTDSPLHFGNGTRLTVT.

The gene calls are TRBV10-2 and TRBJ1-1, with D unresolved. The ends were cut back, 1 base at V and 7 bases at J, with 10 bases in the middle. The CDR3 extends over 13 amino acids. Per the germline V gene, CDR1 is WSHSY and CDR2 is SAAADI. The DNA of the CDR3 is TGCGCCAGCAGTGAGTTAGTGGTGGGTGAAGCTTTCTTT. Encoded protein: CASSELVVGEAFF.

The rearrangement uses TRBV30 and TRBJ2-3; D is unclear. Trimming took off 7 bases at V and 2 bases at J, with 16 bases between the two ends. The CDR3 is made up of 14 amino acids. CDR1 is GTSNPN and CDR2 is SVGIG in the germline V gene (reference sequence). This CDR3 reads CALLSSRNTDTQYF. CDR3 DNA: TGTGCCTTATTGTCATCGCGGAACACAGATACGCAGTATTTT.

This chain connects TRBV6-1 to TRBJ2-5, with D perhaps matching TRBD1 or TRBD2 (6 bases each). CDR3 size: 14 residues. Trimming shortened V by 0 bases and J by 4 bases, and 9 bases separated the two germline ends. Germline CDR1 MNHNS, CDR2 SASEGT. Here the CDR3 reads CASSEAGGLETQYF. DNA of the CDR3: TGTGCCAGCAGTGAAGCAGGGGGGCTAGAGACCCAGTACTTC.

This clone showed up just a few times. This chain uses TRBV7-2 with TRBJ2-1; 14 nucleotides agree with TRBD2. V was clipped by 1 base and J by 3 bases; unmatched bases: 5. Germline lookup yields CDR1 SGHTA and CDR2 FQGNSA. The CDR3 is 18 amino acids. The CDR3 DNA follows: TGTGCCAGCAGCTTAGAAGGGACTAGCGGGAGATTCTACAATGAGCAGTTCTTC. This gives the protein CASSLEGTSGRFYNEQFF.

As for this clone: The same CDR3 also results from other DNA sequences found in this sample. The chain has TRBV6-5 and TRBJ2-7, with TRBD1 matching 8 bases. CDR1 MNHEY and CDR2 SVGAGI come from the germline V gene. V lost 6 bases and J lost 3; bases outside the gene matches: 1. The CDR3 totals 12 residues. CDR3 bases: TGTGCCAGCAGCGGACAGGGCTACGAGCAGTACTTC. Translation gives CASSGQGYEQYF.

The J gene is TRBJ2-7, the V gene TRBV27; 11 nucleotides line up with TRBD1. Germline-derived CDR1 and CDR2 are MNHEY and SMNVEV (reference sequence). The J segment lost 4 bases and the V segment lost 8 bases, leaving 13 bases of the junction unmatched. The CDR3 sequence is 16 residues long. CDR3 sequence: CASSPRPGQGDYEQYF. CDR3 DNA: TGTGCCAGCTCCCCCCGTCCGGGACAGGGGGATTACGAGCAGTACTTC.

The chain combines TRBV18 with TRBJ1-2; 8 nucleotides match TRBD1. This CDR3 is 13 amino acids long. Per the germline V gene, CDR1 is KGHSH and CDR2 is LQKENI. The J segment lost 7 bases and the V segment lost 3 bases, leaving 4 bases of the junction unmatched. CDR3: CASSPTGEGGYTF. The DNA of the CDR3 is TGTGCCAGCTCACCGACAGGGGAAGGTGGCTACACCTTC.

The V gene is TRBV30, the J gene TRBJ1-1; TRBD1 matches 7 bases. This CDR3 has 15 residues. After removal of 2 bases from V and 3 bases from J, the junction contained 9 bases not matched to a gene. CDR1 is GTSNPN and CDR2 is SVGIG in the germline V gene (reference sequence). CDR3 nucleotide sequence: TGTGCCTGGAGTTTTCCGACAGGGTCGGACACTGAAGCTTTCTTT. It translates to CAWSFPTGSDTEAFF.

The chain combines TRBV11-2 with TRBJ2-1; D not resolved. The V end lost 3 bases, the J end lost 9 bases, and 12 bases lay between the germline ends. The germline V gene encodes CDR1 SGHAT and CDR2 FQNNGV. The CDR3 consists of 13 residues. The DNA for the CDR3 is TGTGCCAGCAGCTTTCAGACCTGGAGTGAGCAGTTCTTC. Translated: CASSFQTWSEQFF.

This clone appeared a single time. This chain links TRBV7-9 with TRBJ2-1; possibly TRBD1 for D (6 bases). This CDR3 region has 15 residues. V lost 7 bases and J lost 0, with 13 bases in between. The germline gives CDR1 SEHNR, CDR2 FQNEAQ (reference sequence). The CDR3 nucleotides read TGTGCCAGCACCCAACAGGGCTTCTCCTACAATGAGCAGTTCTTC. Residues: CASTQQGFSYNEQFF.